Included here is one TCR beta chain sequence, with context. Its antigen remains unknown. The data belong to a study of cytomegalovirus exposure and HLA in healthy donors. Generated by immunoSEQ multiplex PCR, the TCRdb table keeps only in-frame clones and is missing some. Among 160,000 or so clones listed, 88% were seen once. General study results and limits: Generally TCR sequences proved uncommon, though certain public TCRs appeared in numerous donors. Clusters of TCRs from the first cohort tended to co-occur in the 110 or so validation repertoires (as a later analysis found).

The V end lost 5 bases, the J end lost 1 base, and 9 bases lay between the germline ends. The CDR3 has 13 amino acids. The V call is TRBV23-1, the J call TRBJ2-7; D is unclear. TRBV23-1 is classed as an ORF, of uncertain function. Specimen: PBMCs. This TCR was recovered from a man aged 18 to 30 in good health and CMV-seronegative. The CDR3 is CASSSALSYEQYV. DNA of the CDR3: TGCGCCAGCAGTTCTGCACTATCCTACGAGCAGTACGTC.